This T cell receptor beta chain was profiled in a study of T cells in Graves' hyperthyroidism and ophthalmopathy. Findings and limits, study-wide: Researchers found most expanded thyroid clonotypes above 0.001 in blood as well.

Amplified TCR beta CDR3 regions came from RNA transcripts. TCR CDR3 regions were first amplified by RT-PCR with HTBI primers. TCRdb re-called the multiplex PCR reads through MiXCR, storing one row per CDR3 protein. The table has 700,000 to 950,000 distinct CDR3 sequences, approximately 36% seen once. The V gene lost 5 bases and the J gene lost 4 bases, with 5 bases spanning the gap. CDR3 length: 11 residues. Germline lookup yields CDR1 DFQATT and CDR2 SNEGSKA (reference sequence). Thyroid ultrasound and orbital computed tomography, with clinical symptoms and serum thyroxine and TRAb, informed diagnoses. The PBMCs were sourced from fresh peripheral blood (about 10 ml). This clonotype was recorded many times. Its matching antigen is unknown.

The rearrangement joins TRBV20-1 to TRBJ1-4, with D unclear. Sample: blood. The receptor was derived from a woman aged 40-49 years with Graves' hyperthyroidism. The CDR3 here is CSALYNEKLFF. CDR3 DNA: TGCAGTGCTCTTTATAATGAAAAACTGTTTTTT.